This T cell receptor (beta chain) was observed in a study of blood T cell repertoires in COVID-19. Study summary: T cells, B-cell-depleted T cells, or PBMCs supplied cDNA or gDNA.

Membership in each cohort depended on participant-reported clinical history. In the study's own analysis: Estimation of nucleated cell counts relied on the amplification of reference gene primers. Here immunoSEQ multiplex PCR was the method, and the copy in TCRdb shows in-frame clones only, minus some. That table gives V, J and clone size, and the DNA gave D and trimming. In the table there are roughly 260,000 clones, around 93% of which are singletons. This TCR was sampled from a human donor in a cohort exposed to, infected with or recovered from COVID-19 (not recorded which). The donor label of this sample is uncertain. The material sequenced was PBMCs or T cells enriched from blood (not recorded which).

The CDR3 bases are TGCGCCAGCAGGGCGGACAGTTCCGCCCACGAGCAGTACTTC. Translated, it gives CASRADSSAHEQYF. This chain uses TRBV5-1 with TRBJ2-7; tentatively, D is TRBD1 (6 bases). The CDR3 is made up of 14 amino acids. V dropped 5 bases and J dropped 5 bases, with 17 bases sitting between them. CDR1 SGHRS and CDR2 YFSETQ come from the germline V gene.